This T cell receptor (beta chain) was retrieved from a study of shared clonotypes between healthy human individuals. Study in general: The cohort had a couple of women and a few men, ages 18 to 49.

Produced via immunoSEQ multiplex PCR; TCRdb's table is partial and in-frame only. This sample has around 2.5 million clones, with 93% found just once. Trimming took 0 bases from V and 6 from J; bases not matched to a gene: 12. CDR1 is SGHRS, CDR2 YFSETQ, per germline. The CDR3 is 17 residues long. The gene calls are TRBV5-1 and TRBJ1-5; TRBD1 matches at 7 bases. The sequence was collected from a man between 18 and 35 years old in good health. Some clones in this sample may be carry-over from other donors' samples. Specimen: naive CD4+ T cells from PBMCs. The subset denotes: CD45RA+ positively selected. CDR3 sequence: CASSLEGATGEGQPQHF. As DNA, the CDR3 is TGCGCCAGCAGCTTGGAGGGGGCGACAGGCGAGGGTCAGCCCCAGCATTTT.